The subject of this entry is one T cell receptor (beta chain). CDR1 is MDHEN and CDR2 is SYDVKM in the germline V gene. The CDR3 totals 16 residues. The V and J ends lost 3 bases and 2 bases, in that order; junction bases with no gene match: 6. Generated by immunoSEQ multiplex PCR, the TCRdb table keeps only in-frame clones and is missing some. Of 99,000 or so clones listed, approximately 78% are singletons. This specimen belongs to a study of T cell clones after liver transplantation. The genes are TRBV28 and TRBJ1-5; 8 bases are a match to TRBD1. The material sequenced was CD4+ T cells from blood, taken before liver transplant. This receptor was taken from a human donor who received a liver transplant. CDR3 sequence reads: CASSFLGQDGNQPQHF. The CDR3 DNA reads as TGTGCCAGCAGTTTCCTGGGACAGGATGGCAATCAGCCCCAGCATTTT.